This TCR beta chain was sequenced for a study of blood T cell repertoires in COVID-19 (TCRdb year 2020). In the study overall: Samples covering the acute and convalescent phases of COVID-19 were provided by collaborators in the United States, Italy and Spain. The prospective study material was composed of cDNA or gDNA derived from T cells, B-cell-depleted T cells, or PBMCs. Subjects who had been exposed to COVID-19, were actively infected with it, or had recovered from it provided the deeply sampled blood TCRbeta repertoires that made up the dataset. A freely available public database, intended as a resource for researchers studying the immune response to SARS-CoV-2, is where the repertoires were released. Samples came from the ongoing ImmuneRACE study (first 160 participants) plus 1,254 subjects from 6 global collaborators. A de-identified subject ID, COVID-19 status, age in years and sex were almost always included in the sample metadata. Where available, HLA class I and class II types were obtained from metadata supplied by the sample provider rather than from assay-based typing. Overall study results and their limits: The quantity of clinical and demographic metadata differed by source and by participant and was supplied without curation.

As regards this clone: Its binding antigen is unknown. Base qualities are not at hand, and no much larger clone is one base apart.

Participants in the prospective study were enrolled through a virtual design, were aged about 18 to 90 years, and lived in about two dozen United States geographic areas. To assign participants to cohorts, the prospective study relied on clinical history that participants themselves reported in a screening survey and a study questionnaire. ImmuneRACE Cohort 3 recovered participants were defined by two consecutive negative NP/OP PCR tests, healthcare professional clearance, or symptom resolution. Mobile phlebotomists in the prospective study collected whole blood, serum and a nasopharyngeal or oropharyngeal swab from every participant. Prospective study participants could optionally give additional blood draws and questionnaires over a roughly two-month period. Blood samples from the prospective study were shipped frozen or at room temperature prior to DNA extraction. As encoded in the germline V gene (reference sequence), CDR1 is MNHEY while CDR2 is SMNVEV. The cysteine opens and the phenylalanine closes a CDR3 of 13 amino acids. The sequence is cut down to CDR3 DNA, 39 bases in frame from base 1. Trimming leaves V shorter by 6 bases and J shorter by 0 bases, with the junction holding 2 bases beyond the gene matches.

TCRbeta CDR3 regions were amplified from genomic DNA using the immunoSEQ Assay, a bias-controlled multiplex PCR. Processing in the source paper ran as follows. Within the assay, amplification of reference gene primers was used to estimate how many nucleated cells each sample contained. Sequence reads were collapsed and filtered to measure the absolute abundance of every unique TCRbeta CDR3 rearrangement. Productive Simpson clonality was computed per sample as the square root of Simpson's diversity index over productive rearrangements. The table was pulled from immuneACCESS by TCRdb, which kept in-frame rearrangements only. Such tables lose some clones; where checked, under half of the loss comes from unresolved V genes, and the rest has no known cause. Clone size and the V and J calls come from that table; the DNA yielded D and trimming. Within this sample are 150,000 to 250,000 clones, with 75% to 85% of them counted one time only. The ten largest clones take up 10% to 15% of the sample.

The rearranged segments are TRBV27 and TRBJ2-7, and TRBD1 matches 7 of the central bases. The sequenced sample was PBMCs or T cells enriched from blood (not recorded which). The sequence was obtained from a man between 35 and 55 years old who had recovered from COVID-19. The CDR3 amino acid sequence is: CASRGTASYEQYF. DNA sequence: TGTGCCAGCAGGGGGACAGCCTCCTACGAGCAGTACTTC.